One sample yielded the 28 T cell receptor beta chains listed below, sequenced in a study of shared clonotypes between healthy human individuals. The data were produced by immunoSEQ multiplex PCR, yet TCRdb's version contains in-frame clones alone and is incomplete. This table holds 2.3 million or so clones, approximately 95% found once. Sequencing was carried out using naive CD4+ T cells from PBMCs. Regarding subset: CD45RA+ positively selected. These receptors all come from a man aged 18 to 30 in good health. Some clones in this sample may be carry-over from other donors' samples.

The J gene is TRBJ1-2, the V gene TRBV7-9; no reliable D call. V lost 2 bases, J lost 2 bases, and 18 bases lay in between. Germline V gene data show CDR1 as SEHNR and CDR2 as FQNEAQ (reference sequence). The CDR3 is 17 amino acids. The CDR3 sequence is CASSLSSRAQVNYGYTF. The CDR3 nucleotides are TGTGCCAGCAGCTTATCTTCGAGGGCGCAGGTCAACTATGGCTACACCTTC.

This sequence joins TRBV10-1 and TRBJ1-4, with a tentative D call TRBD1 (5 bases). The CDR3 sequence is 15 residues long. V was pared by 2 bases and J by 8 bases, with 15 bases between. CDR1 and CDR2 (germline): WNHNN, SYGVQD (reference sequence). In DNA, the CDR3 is TGCGCCAGCAGTGAGGTTCGGGGGTCGGGAGAAAAACTGTTTTTT. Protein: CASSEVRGSGEKLFF.

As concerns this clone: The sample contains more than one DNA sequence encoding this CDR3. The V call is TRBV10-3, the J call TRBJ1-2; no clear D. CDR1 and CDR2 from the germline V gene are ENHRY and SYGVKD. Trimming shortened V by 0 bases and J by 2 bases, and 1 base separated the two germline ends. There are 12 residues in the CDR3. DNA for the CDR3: TGTGCCATCAGTGAGTCAAACTATGGCTACACCTTC. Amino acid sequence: CAISESNYGYTF.

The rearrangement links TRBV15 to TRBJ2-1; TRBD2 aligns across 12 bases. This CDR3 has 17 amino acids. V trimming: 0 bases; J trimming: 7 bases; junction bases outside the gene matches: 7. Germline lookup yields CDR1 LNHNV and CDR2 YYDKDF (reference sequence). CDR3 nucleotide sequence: TGTGCCACCAGCAGAGATCGGCTAGCGGGAGGGCGGAATGAGCAGTTCTTC. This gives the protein CATSRDRLAGGRNEQFF. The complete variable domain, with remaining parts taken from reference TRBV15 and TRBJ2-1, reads DAMVIQNPRYQVTQFGKPVTLSCSQTLNHNVMYWYQQKSSQAPKLLFHYYDKDFNNEADTPDNFQSRRPNTSFCFLDIRSPGLGDTAMYLCATSRDRLAGGRNEQFFGPGTRLTVL.

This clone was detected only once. The CDR3 sequence is CASSLGTFEQFF. Here the CDR3 DNA reads TGTGCCAGCAGTTTAGGGACCTTTGAGCAGTTCTTC. The rearrangement joins TRBV28 to TRBJ2-1, with D perhaps being TRBD1 or TRBD2 (5 bases each). Germline-derived CDR1 and CDR2 are MDHEN and SYDVKM. This CDR3 is built from 12 residues. The V end lost 2 bases, the J end lost 9 bases, and 8 bases lay between the germline ends. Using reference TRBV28 and TRBJ2-1 for the parts outside the CDR3, the full variable domain is DVKVTQSSRYLVKRTGEKVFLECVQDMDHENMFWYRQDPGLGLRLIYFSYDVKMKEKGDIPEGYSVSREKKERFSLILESASTNQTSMYLCASSLGTFEQFFGPGTRLTVL.

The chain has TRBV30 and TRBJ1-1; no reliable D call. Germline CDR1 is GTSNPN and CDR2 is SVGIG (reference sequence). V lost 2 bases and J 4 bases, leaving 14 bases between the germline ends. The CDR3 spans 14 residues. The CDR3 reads CAWSLHPRGTEAFF. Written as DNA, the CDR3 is TGTGCCTGGAGTCTCCACCCAAGAGGCACTGAAGCTTTCTTT.

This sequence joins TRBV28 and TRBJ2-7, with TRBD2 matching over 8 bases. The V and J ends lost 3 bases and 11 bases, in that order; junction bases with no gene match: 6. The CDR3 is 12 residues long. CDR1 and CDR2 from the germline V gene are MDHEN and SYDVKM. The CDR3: CASSFTGGMKYF. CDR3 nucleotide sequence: TGTGCCAGCAGTTTTACGGGAGGGATGAAGTACTTC.

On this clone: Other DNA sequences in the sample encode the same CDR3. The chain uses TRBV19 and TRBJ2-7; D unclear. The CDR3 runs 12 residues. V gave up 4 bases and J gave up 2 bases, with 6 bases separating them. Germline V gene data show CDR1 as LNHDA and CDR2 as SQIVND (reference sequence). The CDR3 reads CASSSGPYEQYF. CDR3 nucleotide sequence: TGTGCCAGTAGTAGCGGACCCTACGAGCAGTACTTC.

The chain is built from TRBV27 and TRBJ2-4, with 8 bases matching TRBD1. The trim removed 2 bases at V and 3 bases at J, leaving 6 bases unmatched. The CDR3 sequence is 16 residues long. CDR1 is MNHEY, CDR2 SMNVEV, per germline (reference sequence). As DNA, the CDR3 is TGTGCCAGCAGTTTAGTAGGCAGGGGGCTCAAAAACATTCAGTACTTC. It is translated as CASSLVGRGLKNIQYF.

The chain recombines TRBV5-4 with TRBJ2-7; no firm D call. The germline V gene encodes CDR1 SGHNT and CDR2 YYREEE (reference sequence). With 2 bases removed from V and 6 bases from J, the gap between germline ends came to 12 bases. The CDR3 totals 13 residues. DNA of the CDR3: TGTGCCAGCAGCTTATGGGCGGACGGCGAGCAGTACTTC. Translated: CASSLWADGEQYF.

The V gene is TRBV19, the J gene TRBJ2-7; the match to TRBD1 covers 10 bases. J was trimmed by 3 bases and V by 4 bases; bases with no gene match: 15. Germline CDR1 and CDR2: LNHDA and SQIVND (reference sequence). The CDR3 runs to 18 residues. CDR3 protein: CASSSRDRGLSRIYEQYF. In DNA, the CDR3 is TGTGCCAGTAGTAGCCGGGACAGGGGTTTGAGCAGGATCTACGAGCAGTACTTC. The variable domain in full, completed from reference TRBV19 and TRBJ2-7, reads DGGITQSPKYLFRKEGQNVTLSCEQNLNHDAMYWYRQDPGQGLRLIYYSQIVNDFQKGDIAEGYSVSREKKESFPLTVTSAQKNPTAFYLCASSSRDRGLSRIYEQYFGPGTRLTVT.

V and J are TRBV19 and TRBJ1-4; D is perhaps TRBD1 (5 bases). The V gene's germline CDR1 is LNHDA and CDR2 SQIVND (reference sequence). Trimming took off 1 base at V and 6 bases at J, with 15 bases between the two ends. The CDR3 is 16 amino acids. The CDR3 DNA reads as TGTGCCAGTAGTATAGGGGGGAGTCCAGCGGATGAAAAACTGTTTTTT. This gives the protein CASSIGGSPADEKLFF.

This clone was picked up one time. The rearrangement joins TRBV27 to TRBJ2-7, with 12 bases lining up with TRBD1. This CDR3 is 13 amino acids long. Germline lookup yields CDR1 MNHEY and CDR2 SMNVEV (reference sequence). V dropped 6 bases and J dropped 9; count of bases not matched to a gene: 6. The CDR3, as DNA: TGTGCCAGCAGAGGGACAGGGGGCGTCGGGCAGTACTTC. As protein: CASRGTGGVGQYF.

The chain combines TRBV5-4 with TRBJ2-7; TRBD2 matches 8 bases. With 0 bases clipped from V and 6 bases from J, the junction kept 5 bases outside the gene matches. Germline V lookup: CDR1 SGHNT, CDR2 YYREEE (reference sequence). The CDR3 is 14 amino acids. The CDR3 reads CASSLGLGGGEQYF. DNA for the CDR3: TGTGCCAGCAGCTTGGGCCTCGGGGGGGGCGAGCAGTACTTC.

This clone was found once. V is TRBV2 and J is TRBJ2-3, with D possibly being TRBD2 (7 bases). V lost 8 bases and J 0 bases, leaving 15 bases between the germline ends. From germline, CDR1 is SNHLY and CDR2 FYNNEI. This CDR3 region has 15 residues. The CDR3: CASAGALASTDTQYF. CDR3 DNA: TGTGCCAGCGCGGGGGCCCTAGCGAGCACAGATACGCAGTATTTT.

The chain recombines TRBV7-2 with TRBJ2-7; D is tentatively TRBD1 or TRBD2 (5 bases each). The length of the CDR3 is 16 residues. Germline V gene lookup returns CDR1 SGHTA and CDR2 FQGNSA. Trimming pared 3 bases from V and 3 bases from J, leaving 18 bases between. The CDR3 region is CASSLAVVGAGYEQYF. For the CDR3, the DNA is TGTGCCAGCAGCTTGGCCGTGGTCGGGGCAGGCTACGAGCAGTACTTC.

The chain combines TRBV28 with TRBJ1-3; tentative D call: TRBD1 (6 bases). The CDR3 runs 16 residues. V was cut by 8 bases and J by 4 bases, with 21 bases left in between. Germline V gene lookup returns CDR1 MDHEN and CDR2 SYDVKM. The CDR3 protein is CASLSLGGYRGNTIYF. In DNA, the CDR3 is TGTGCCAGCCTCTCTCTAGGGGGGTATCGAGGAAACACCATATATTTT.

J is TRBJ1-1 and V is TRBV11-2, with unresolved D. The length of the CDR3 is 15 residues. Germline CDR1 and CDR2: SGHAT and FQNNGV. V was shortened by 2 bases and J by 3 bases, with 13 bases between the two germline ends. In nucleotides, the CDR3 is TGTGCCAGCAGCTTAATTCCAGGACCGTACACTGAAGCTTTCTTT. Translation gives CASSLIPGPYTEAFF.

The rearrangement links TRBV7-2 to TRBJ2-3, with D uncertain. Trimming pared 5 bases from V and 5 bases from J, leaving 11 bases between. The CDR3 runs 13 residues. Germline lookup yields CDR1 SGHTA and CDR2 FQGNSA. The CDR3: CASSPAVEDTQYF. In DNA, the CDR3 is TGTGCCAGCAGCCCGGCAGTTGAAGATACGCAGTATTTT.

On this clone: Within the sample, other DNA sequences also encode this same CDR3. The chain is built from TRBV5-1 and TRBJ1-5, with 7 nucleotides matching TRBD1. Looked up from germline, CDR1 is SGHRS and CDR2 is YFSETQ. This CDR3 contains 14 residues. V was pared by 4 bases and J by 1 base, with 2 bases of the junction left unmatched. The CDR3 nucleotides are TGCGCCAGCAGCACGGGACAGAGCAATCAGCCCCAGCATTTT. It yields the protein CASSTGQSNQPQHF.

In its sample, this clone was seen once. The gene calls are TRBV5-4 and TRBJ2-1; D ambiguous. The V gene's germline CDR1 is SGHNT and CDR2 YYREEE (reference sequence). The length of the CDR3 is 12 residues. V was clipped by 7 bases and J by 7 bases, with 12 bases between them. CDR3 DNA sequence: TGTGCCAGCCACTTTTCACAAAATGAGCAGTTCTTC. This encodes CASHFSQNEQFF.

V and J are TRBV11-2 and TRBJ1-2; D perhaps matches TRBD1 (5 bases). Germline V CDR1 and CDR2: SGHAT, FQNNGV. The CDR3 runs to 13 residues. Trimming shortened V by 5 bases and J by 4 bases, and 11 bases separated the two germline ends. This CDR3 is CASSPDRFYGYTF. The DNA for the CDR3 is TGTGCCAGCAGCCCCGACAGATTCTATGGCTACACCTTC.

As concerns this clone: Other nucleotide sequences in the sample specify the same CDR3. The CDR3 nucleotides read TGTGCCAGCAGTGAGGTTCCCTACGAGCAGTACTTC. Protein product: CASSEVPYEQYF. The J gene is TRBJ2-7, the V gene TRBV6-1; no definite D call. Trimming left V 3 bases short and J 2 bases short, with 5 bases between. The CDR3 runs to 12 residues. The V gene's germline CDR1 is MNHNS and CDR2 SASEGT.

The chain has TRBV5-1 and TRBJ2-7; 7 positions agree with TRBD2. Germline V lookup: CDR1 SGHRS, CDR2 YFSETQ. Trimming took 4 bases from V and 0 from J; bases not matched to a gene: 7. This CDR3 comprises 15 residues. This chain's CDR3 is CASSQTSQSSYEQYF. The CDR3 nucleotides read TGCGCCAGCAGCCAGACTAGCCAGAGCTCCTACGAGCAGTACTTC.

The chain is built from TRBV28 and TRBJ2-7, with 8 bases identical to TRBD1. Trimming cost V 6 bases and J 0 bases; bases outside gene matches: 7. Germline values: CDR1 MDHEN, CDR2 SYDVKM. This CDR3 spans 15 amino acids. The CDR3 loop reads CASRKQGASSYEQYF. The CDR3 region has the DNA TGTGCCAGCAGGAAGCAGGGGGCGAGCTCCTACGAGCAGTACTTC.

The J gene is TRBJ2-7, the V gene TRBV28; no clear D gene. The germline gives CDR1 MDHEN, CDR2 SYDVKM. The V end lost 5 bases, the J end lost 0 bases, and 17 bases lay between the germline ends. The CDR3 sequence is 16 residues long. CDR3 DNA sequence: TGTGCCAGCAGTCCATACCCCCCCCGCTACTCCTACGAGCAGTACTTC. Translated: CASSPYPPRYSYEQYF.

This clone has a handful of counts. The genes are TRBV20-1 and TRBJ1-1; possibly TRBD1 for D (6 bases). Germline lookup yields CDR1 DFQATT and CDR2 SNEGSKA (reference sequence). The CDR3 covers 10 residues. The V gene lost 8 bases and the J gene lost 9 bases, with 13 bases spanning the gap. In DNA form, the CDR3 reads TGCAGTCCCCCCGGGGACAAAGCTTTCTTT. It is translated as CSPPGDKAFF.

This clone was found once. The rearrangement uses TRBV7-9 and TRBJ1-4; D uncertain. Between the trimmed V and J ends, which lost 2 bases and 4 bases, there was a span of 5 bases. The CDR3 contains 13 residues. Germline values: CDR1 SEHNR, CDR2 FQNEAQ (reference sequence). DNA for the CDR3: TGTGCCAGCAGCTTACAAATTAATGAAAAACTGTTTTTT. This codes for CASSLQINEKLFF.